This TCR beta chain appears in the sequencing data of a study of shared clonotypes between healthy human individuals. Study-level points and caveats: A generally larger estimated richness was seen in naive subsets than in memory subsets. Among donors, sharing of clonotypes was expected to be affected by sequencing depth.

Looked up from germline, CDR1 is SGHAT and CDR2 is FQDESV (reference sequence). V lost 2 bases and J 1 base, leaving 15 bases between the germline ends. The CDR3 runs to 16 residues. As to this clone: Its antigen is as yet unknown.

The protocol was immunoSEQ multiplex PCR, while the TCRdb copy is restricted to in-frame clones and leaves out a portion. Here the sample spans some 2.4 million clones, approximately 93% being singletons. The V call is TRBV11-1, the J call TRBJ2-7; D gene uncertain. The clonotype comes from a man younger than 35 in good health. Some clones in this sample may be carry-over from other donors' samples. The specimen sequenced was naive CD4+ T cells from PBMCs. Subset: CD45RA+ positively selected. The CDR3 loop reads CASSLKSTAGSYEQYF. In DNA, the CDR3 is TGTGCCAGCAGCTTAAAATCGACGGCCGGATCCTACGAGCAGTACTTC.